The 16 T cell receptor beta chains below all came from one sample that was sequenced in a study of vaccination and CD4 T cells after COVID-19. The study sequenced cultured CD4+ T cell DNA using the Oncomine TCR Beta short-read assay. TCRdb re-analysed the PCR reads in MiXCR, keeping a single row per CDR3 protein. The repertoire holds about 26,000 distinct CDR3 sequences, with 40% to 50% as singletons. The antigens for these receptors are not known. The treatment is: approximately 9-day PBMC culture with coronavirus spike peptide pools or control peptides (ViraFEST assay). Sample: CD4+ T cells from blood, cultured in vitro. The receptors derive from a human donor who had recovered from COVID-19.

The V gene is TRBV21-1, the J gene TRBJ1-6. TRBV21-1 is flagged as a pseudogene. This CDR3 comprises 11 residues. CDR3 sequence (DNA): TGTGCCAGCAGCAATGAGGGACCCCTCCACTTT. It translates to CASSNEGPLHF.

The chain combines TRBV28 with TRBJ1-2; D is perhaps TRBD1 (6 bases). The length of the CDR3 is 12 residues. The germline CDR1 and CDR2 sequences are MDHEN and SYDVKM. Trimming took 4 bases from V and 8 from J, leaving 11 bases between them. The CDR3 nucleotides are TGTGCCAGCAGTTACCCCGGACAGGGCTACACCTTC. It translates to CASSYPGQGYTF.

This chain uses TRBV20-1 with TRBJ1-1; the D gene is possibly TRBD1 (6 bases). Trimming took 5 bases from V and 1 from J, leaving 14 bases between them. Looked up from germline, CDR1 is DFQATT and CDR2 is SNEGSKA (reference sequence). The CDR3 totals 14 residues. The CDR3 loop reads CSAVNQGRNTEAFF. CDR3 coding DNA: TGCAGTGCTGTAAACCAGGGGAGGAACACTGAAGCTTTCTTT.

This clonotype has only a few counts. The V and J genes are TRBV11-3 and TRBJ1-1; D uncertain. The germline V gene encodes CDR1 SGHNT and CDR2 YENEEA. CDR3 size: 15 residues. The ends were cut back, 1 base at V and 3 bases at J, with 12 bases in the middle. The CDR3 DNA is TGTGCCAGCAGCTTAGGGGCAGTAGCTTACACTGAAGCTTTCTTT. The encoded protein is CASSLGAVAYTEAFF. The complete variable domain, with remaining parts taken from reference TRBV11-3 and TRBJ1-1, reads EAGVVQSPRYKIIEKKQPVAFWCNPISGHNTLYWYLQNLGQGPELLIRYENEEAVDDSQLPKDRFSAERLKGVDSTLKIQPAELGDSAVYLCASSLGAVAYTEAFFGQGTRLTVV.

The chain combines TRBV7-2 with TRBJ2-4; 7 bases map to TRBD1. Germline V gives CDR1 SGHTA, CDR2 FQGNSA. The trim removed 5 bases at V and 7 bases at J, leaving 11 bases unmatched. The CDR3 totals 15 residues. CDR3 in DNA: TGTGCCAGCAGCCCAAGGGGGCAGGTCTCTAACATTCAGTACTTC. It specifies CASSPRGQVSNIQYF. The full variable domain, completed using reference TRBV7-2 and TRBJ2-4, is GAGVSQSPSNKVTEKGKDVELRCDPISGHTALYWYRQSLGQGLEFLIYFQGNSAPDKSGLPSDRFSAERTGGSVSTLTIQRTQQEDSAVYLCASSPRGQVSNIQYFGAGTRLSVL.

The rearrangement uses TRBV12-3 or TRBV12-4 and TRBJ1-5; D gene unclear. Trimming took off 2 bases at V and 6 bases at J, with 8 bases between the two ends. The CDR3 covers 13 residues. The CDR3 DNA sequence: TGTGCCAGCAGTTTAATCGAGGGTCAGCCCCAGCATTTT. Translating gives CASSLIEGQPQHF.

The chain recombines TRBV5-6 with TRBJ2-2, with a possible D match to TRBD1 (6 bases). The CDR3 runs 18 residues. V dropped 0 bases and J dropped 4 bases, with 19 bases sitting between them. Germline CDR1 and CDR2: SGHDT and YYEEEE. CDR3 protein: CASSLAPGTYTSTGELFF. The CDR3 DNA sequence: TGTGCCAGCAGCTTGGCCCCAGGGACATACACTTCCACCGGGGAGCTGTTTTTT. Full variable domain (remainder filled in from reference TRBV5-6 and TRBJ2-2): DAGVTQSPTHLIKTRGQQVTLRCSPKSGHDTVSWYQQALGQGPQFIFQYYEEEERQRGNFPDRFSGHQFPNYSSELNVNALLLGDSALYLCASSLAPGTYTSTGELFFGEGSRLTVL.

The J gene is TRBJ2-2, the V gene TRBV7-6; 11 nucleotides align to TRBD2. In germline, CDR1 is SGHVS, CDR2 FNYEAQ. V was pared by 1 base and J by 3 bases, with 10 bases of the junction left unmatched. This CDR3 is built from 19 residues. CDR3 sequence: CASSLVITSGRGDTGELFF. CDR3 nucleotide sequence: TGTGCCAGCAGCTTAGTAATCACTAGCGGGAGAGGGGACACCGGGGAGCTGTTTTTT.

This clonotype has a handful of counts. The chain has TRBV21-1 and TRBJ2-3; the DNA was not compared with TRBD2, the D call given in the table. TRBV21-1 is termed a pseudogene. The CDR3 contains 20 residues. The CDR3 DNA sequence: TGTGCCAGCAGCGCACCACCGGGACTAGCGGGGGGTCTGTCGTCAGATACGCAGTATTTT. This encodes CASSAPPGLAGGLSSDTQYF.

This chain links TRBV28 with TRBJ1-6; no reliable D call. The V gene lost 1 base and the J gene lost 6 bases, with 7 bases spanning the gap. Per germline, CDR1 MDHEN and CDR2 SYDVKM. This CDR3 has 14 amino acids. The CDR3 DNA follows: TGTGCCAGCAGTTTATCGGGGAGTAATTCACCCCTCCACTTT. It specifies CASSLSGSNSPLHF.

This clonotype occurred a few times. J is TRBJ2-5 and V is TRBV20-1; 12 bases align to TRBD2. Germline V lookup: CDR1 DFQATT, CDR2 SNEGSKA (reference sequence). The V gene end was trimmed by 3 bases and the J gene end by 4 bases; junction bases not matched to a gene: 6. The CDR3 is 15 amino acids. This CDR3 is CSARSSGGASETQYF. The CDR3 bases are TGCAGTGCTAGGTCTAGCGGGGGGGCCTCAGAGACCCAGTACTTC.

This clonotype was seen a few times. J is TRBJ1-6 and V is TRBV10-2; no definite D call. Germline V gene lookup returns CDR1 WSHSY and CDR2 SAAADI. Trimming removed 4 bases at V and 6 bases at J, with 10 bases between. The CDR3 runs 14 residues. CDR3 nucleotide sequence: TGCGCCAGCAGTGTTACGAGGATTAATTCACCCCTCCACTTT. It is translated as CASSVTRINSPLHF.

The rearrangement uses TRBV7-9 and TRBJ2-7; the match to TRBD2 covers 9 bases. This CDR3 spans 15 amino acids. Losses at the gene ends were 2 bases for V and 2 bases for J; bases not matched to a gene: 4. From germline, CDR1 is SEHNR and CDR2 FQNEAQ (reference sequence). CDR3 region: CASSLFSSGTYEQYF. Here the CDR3 DNA reads TGTGCCAGCAGCTTATTTTCTAGCGGGACCTACGAGCAGTACTTC.

The chain combines TRBV25-1 with TRBJ1-6; D may be TRBD1 (5 bases). The CDR3 runs to 14 residues. Germline assignment: CDR1 MGHDK and CDR2 SYGVNS. V was clipped by 7 bases and J by 10 bases, with 17 bases between them. The CDR3 sequence is CASTLGGDRSPLHF. CDR3 nucleotide sequence: TGTGCCAGCACCCTGGGGGGTGATCGGTCACCCCTCCACTTT.

This clonotype has only a few counts. The chain links TRBV7-3 to TRBJ2-7, with 7 bases identical to TRBD1. V shed 4 bases, J shed 0 bases, and the junction held 3 bases outside the gene matches. CDR3 size: 14 residues. Germline V gene lookup returns CDR1 SGHTA and CDR2 FQGTGA. CDR3 sequence reads: CASSSTGASYEQYF. DNA for the CDR3: TGTGCCAGCAGCTCCACAGGGGCCTCCTACGAGCAGTACTTC.

CDR3 nucleotides: TGCGCCAGCAGCCAGTCTCTAGCGGGGGCCACAGATACGCAGTATTTT. It yields the protein CASSQSLAGATDTQYF. The chain employs TRBV4-1 and TRBJ2-3, with 10 bases matching TRBD2. The CDR3 has 16 residues. Unmatched junction bases numbered 5, after V lost 3 bases and J lost 2 bases. From germline, CDR1 is MGHRA and CDR2 YSYEKL.